The T cell receptor beta chain described here comes from a study of response to subunit inactivated influenza vaccine. General study points: The authors suggested that every seasonal influenza vaccination recruits few new T cells.

The CDR3 spans 14 residues. Trimming pared 7 bases from V and 0 bases from J, leaving 9 bases between. Looked up from germline, CDR1 is MDHEN and CDR2 is SYDVKM. This clonotype was detected ten times or more. Its antigen is undetermined. From the RT-PCR reads, TCRdb called clonotypes with MiXCR, one entry per CDR3 protein. The top ten clones hold approximately 10% of a sample with about 530,000 distinct CDR3 sequences, approximately 12% of them seen once. The gene calls are TRBV28 and TRBJ2-2; a weak D match, TRBD1 (6 bases). The source material was PBMCs from blood, sampled on the day of vaccination. This clonotype originated in a man in his fifties who received an inactivated influenza vaccine. CDR3 coding DNA: TGTGCCAGCAATCAGGGGCCGAACACCGGGGAGCTGTTTTTT. Translation: CASNQGPNTGELFF.